This passage covers 10 T cell receptor beta chains from one sample sequenced in a study of T cells in Graves' hyperthyroidism and ophthalmopathy. The CDR3 regions of TCR beta were amplified from RNA transcripts. A set of HTBI primers served as the primers for a first-round RT-PCR of the TCR CDR3. TCRdb re-called the multiplex PCR reads with MiXCR, one entry per CDR3 protein. The table includes about 400,000 distinct CDR3 sequences, more than 20% detected once. Source material: blood. Receptor source: a man over 45 with Graves' hyperthyroidism.

This rearrangement joins TRBV14 to TRBJ1-1; D is undetermined. V was shortened by 0 bases and J by 0 bases, with 11 bases between the two germline ends. The germline gives CDR1 SGHDN, CDR2 FVKESK. The CDR3 has 16 amino acids. This CDR3 is CASSQDRQELNTEAFF. The DNA for the CDR3 is TGTGCCAGCAGCCAAGATCGCCAGGAACTGAACACTGAAGCTTTCTTT.

This clonotype was observed a few times. This sequence joins TRBV20-1 and TRBJ2-7, with 7 nucleotides matching TRBD2. V was clipped by 0 bases and J by 3 bases; unmatched bases: 2. CDR3 length: 13 amino acids. From germline, CDR1 is DFQATT and CDR2 SNEGSKA (reference sequence). CDR3 protein: CSARDSGRYEQYF. For the CDR3, the DNA is TGCAGTGCTAGAGATAGCGGGCGCTACGAGCAGTACTTC.

This clonotype was observed many times. The V call is TRBV3-1, the J call TRBJ1-2; D remains unclear. The CDR3 has 15 residues. V gave up 4 bases and J gave up 2 bases, with 14 bases separating them. CDR1 is LGHDT, CDR2 YNNKEL, per germline (reference sequence). The CDR3 protein is CASSPLGGSNYGYTF. The CDR3, as DNA: TGTGCCAGCAGCCCCCTCGGAGGGTCAAACTATGGCTACACCTTC.

V gene TRBV5-1 combines with J gene TRBJ2-7, with TRBD2 matching over 7 bases. CDR3 length equals 16 residues. Germline CDR1 and CDR2: SGHRS and YFSETQ. J gave up 2 bases and V 0 bases, and 8 bases lay outside the gene matches. CDR3 region: CASSLAPLAEAYEQYF. DNA for the CDR3: TGCGCCAGCAGCTTGGCCCCGCTAGCGGAAGCCTACGAGCAGTACTTC.

This clonotype was detected ten times or more. The chain recombines TRBV28 with TRBJ2-5; 7 nucleotides agree with TRBD1. The V gene end was trimmed by 5 bases and the J gene end by 3 bases; junction bases not matched to a gene: 3. This CDR3 has 13 residues. From germline, CDR1 is MDHEN and CDR2 SYDVKM. CDR3 loop: CASSDGTEETQYF. CDR3 nucleotide sequence: TGTGCCAGCAGTGACGGGACAGAAGAGACCCAGTACTTC.

A few counts support this clonotype. The rearrangement links TRBV10-2 to TRBJ2-7, with 7 bases identical to TRBD2. The CDR3 totals 11 residues. Germline trimming cut 7 bases from V and 5 bases from J; bases unmatched to any gene: 2. CDR1 is WSHSY, CDR2 SAAADI, per germline. CDR3 DNA: TGCGCCAGCACGGGGAGGGACGAGCAGTACTTC. Protein: CASTGRDEQYF.

There are many counts of this clonotype. The V and J genes are TRBV7-2 and TRBJ2-7, with D uncertain. V lost 5 bases and J lost 2, with 10 bases in between. The CDR3 sequence is 13 residues long. The V gene's germline CDR1 is SGHTA and CDR2 FQGNSA. CDR3 amino acids: CASSPNLAYEQYF. The CDR3 DNA reads TGTGCCAGCAGCCCGAACCTAGCCTACGAGCAGTACTTC.

This clonotype showed up many times. V is TRBV20-1 and J is TRBJ1-2; D remains ambiguous. Looked up from germline, CDR1 is DFQATT and CDR2 is SNEGSKA (reference sequence). The CDR3 loop spans 15 amino acids. Trimming stripped 0 bases from V and 0 bases from J, with 11 bases between. The CDR3 region has the DNA TGCAGTGCTAGAGACAGAACCAGAGCTAACTATGGCTACACCTTC. Residues: CSARDRTRANYGYTF.

This chain uses TRBV11-2 with TRBJ2-7; unclear D gene. This CDR3 is built from 12 residues. V was shortened by 5 bases and J by 5 bases, with 10 bases between the two germline ends. Germline V gives CDR1 SGHAT, CDR2 FQNNGV. The CDR3 bases are TGTGCCAGCAGCACTTTAAAACACGAGCAGTACTTC. This codes for CASSTLKHEQYF.

As to this clonotype: The conserved closing phenylalanine or tryptophan is absent in this CDR3, likely reflecting a read error. The CDR3, as DNA: TGTGCCAGCAGCTTGTGGACTAGCGGGTTATCCTACAATGAGCAGTTCTCC. Its translation is CASSLWTSGLSYNEQFS. The chain uses TRBV5-6 and TRBJ2-1, with 11 bases that match TRBD2. This CDR3 is built from 17 residues. Looked up from germline, CDR1 is SGHDT and CDR2 is YYEEEE. Trimming removed 1 base from V and 1 base from J; junction bases left unmatched: 4.